This T cell receptor (beta chain) was obtained from a study of cytomegalovirus exposure and HLA in healthy donors. PCR used 60 Vbeta primers and 13 Jbeta primers. TCRdb's copy holds only in-frame clones and misses some; the assay was immunoSEQ multiplex PCR. Here the sample spans more than 95,000 clones, around 80% being singletons. CDR3 length: 12 amino acids. V dropped 2 bases and J dropped 7 bases, with 5 bases sitting between them. Germline V gene lookup returns CDR1 MGHDK and CDR2 SYGVNS. Regarding this clone: Its antigen is undetermined.

Study-wide findings and caveats: Reportedly, TCR beta sequences accurately predicted HLA-A and HLA-B alleles in most subjects. Presence/absence analyses took donor sequencing depth as roughly uniform. Rarity held for most TCR sequences, but there were some public TCRs that occurred in many donors.

Sequenced: PBMCs. J is TRBJ1-4 and V is TRBV25-1; no clear D. The clonotype originates from a woman aged 60-75 years in good health and CMV-seropositive. CDR3 sequence (DNA): TGTGCCAGCAGTGAAACGAGTGAAAAACTGTTTTTT. This translates into CASSETSEKLFF.